This T cell receptor beta chain was identified during a study of cytomegalovirus exposure and HLA in healthy donors. Study findings and constraints: In an earlier analysis, about 87% or about 30%: the productive usage of most TCR beta V segments. Most TCR sequences were seen very rarely across donors, but some public TCRs occurred in many. With high specificity and sensitivity, the classifier reportedly diagnosed cytomegalovirus status.

Both 60 Vbeta primers and 13 Jbeta primers went into the PCR. Repertoires were generated with immunoSEQ multiplex PCR, while TCRdb's copy carries only in-frame clones and drops some. Of about 120,000 clones listed, about four fifths are singletons. Looked up from germline, CDR1 is SGHNT and CDR2 is YYREEE (reference sequence). This CDR3 contains 14 residues. J gave up 7 bases and V 4 bases, and 5 bases lay outside the gene matches. Likely unrecorded immune exposures existed in these nominally healthy donors. For this clone: Its antigen remains unknown.

This TCR came from a female donor in good health and CMV-seropositive. Sequencing was done on a sample of PBMCs. The chain combines TRBV5-4 with TRBJ2-5; 12 bases are shared with TRBD1. CDR3 coding DNA: TGTGCCAGCAGCGGGGGACAGGGGGCCGGGACCCAGTACTTC. This sequence encodes CASSGGQGAGTQYF. Complete variable domain (other parts from reference TRBV5-4 and TRBJ2-5): ETGVTQSPTHLIKTRGQQVTLRCSSQSGHNTVSWYQQALGQGPQFIFQYYREEENGRGNFPPRFSGLQFPNYSSELNVNALELDDSALYLCASSGGQGAGTQYFGPGTRLLVL.